This T cell receptor beta chain emerged from a study of blood T cell repertoires in COVID-19. For the study at large: The United States, Italy and Spain supplied acute and convalescent COVID-19 samples. PBMCs, B-cell-depleted T cells, or T cells were the source of the cDNA or gDNA that made up the material.

Original methodology: From reference gene primer amplification, estimates of nucleated cell counts were derived. TCRdb's table, derived via immunoSEQ multiplex PCR, lists solely in-frame clones and lacks some. V, J and clone size reflect that table, while D and trimming were determined from the DNA. The sample has 200,000 or so clones; 82% are singletons. The J segment lost 6 bases and the V segment lost 0 bases, leaving 3 bases of the junction unmatched. This CDR3 is 15 amino acids long. Germline V gene lookup returns CDR1 MNHEY and CDR2 SVGEGT. V gene TRBV6-2 or TRBV6-3 combines with J gene TRBJ2-4; 9 bases agree with TRBD1. Sequencing was carried out using peripheral blood. This sequence was found in a woman aged 30 to 39 with acute or convalescent COVID-19. CDR3 coding DNA: TGTGCCAGCAGTTACTCGATGGACAGGGGAAACATTCAGTACTTC. This translates into CASSYSMDRGNIQYF.